The 32 T cell receptor beta chains below come from one sample, sequenced in a study of T cell repertoires in cytomegalovirus infection. TCRdb reprocessed the reads via MiXCR and lists one record per CDR3 protein. Of around 71,000 distinct CDR3 sequences in the sample, 20% were seen once. No cognate antigen is known for these TCRs. Here the sequenced sample was CD8+ T cells from cultured PBMCs, taken from culture after CMV antigen stimulation. Every receptor here comes from a human donor in good health (CMV status not recorded). Some clones in this sample may be carry-over from other donors' samples.

This clonotype was counted a few times. V gene TRBV10-2 combines with J gene TRBJ2-7, with D unclear. The CDR3 totals 11 residues. Germline V lookup: CDR1 WSHSY, CDR2 SAAADI. With 6 bases removed from V and 3 bases from J, the gap between germline ends came to 6 bases. Here the CDR3 reads CASSLIYEQYF. Here the CDR3 DNA reads TGCGCCAGCAGCCTGATCTACGAGCAGTACTTC.

The chain carries TRBV4-3 and TRBJ2-4; TRBD1 matches at 8 bases. Per the germline V gene, CDR1 is LGHNA and CDR2 is YSLEER. J lost 2 bases, V lost 0 bases, and 12 bases had no gene match. This CDR3 has 19 residues. DNA of the CDR3: TGCGCCAGCAGCCAAGATCAGGGGGCCGGGTTGGGTACCAAAAACATTCAGTACTTC. This gives the protein CASSQDQGAGLGTKNIQYF.

With regard to this clonotype: It is likely a read error, because the conserved phenylalanine at the end of the CDR3 is missing. This sequence joins TRBV7-8 and TRBJ2-1; D is uncertain. This CDR3 region has 11 residues. Looked up from germline, CDR1 is SGHVS and CDR2 is FQNEAQ. The germline V and J ends were trimmed by 0 bases and 9 bases, with 3 bases remaining between them. The chain's CDR3 is CASSLAGEQFL. DNA of the CDR3: TGTGCCAGCAGCTTAGCGGGTGAGCAGTTCTTA.

Many counts were recorded for this clonotype. The rearrangement joins TRBV7-9 to TRBJ1-1; D gene uncertain. This CDR3 region has 16 residues. V was clipped by 2 bases and J by 8 bases, with 21 bases between them. Germline-derived CDR1 and CDR2 are SEHNR and FQNEAQ (reference sequence). CDR3 loop: CASSLQISSRLAEAFF. CDR3 DNA sequence: TGTGCCAGCAGCTTACAAATTAGTTCCCGATTAGCCGAAGCTTTCTTT. The full variable domain, with the rest looked up from reference TRBV7-9 and TRBJ1-1, is DTGVSQNPRHKITKRGQNVTFRCDPISEHNRLYWYRQTLGQGPEFLTYFQNEAQLEKSRLLSDRFSAERPKGSFSTLEIQRTEQGDSAMYLCASSLQISSRLAEAFFGQGTRLTVV.

This clonotype has more than one count but fewer than ten. The rearrangement uses TRBV7-4 and TRBJ2-7, with D maybe TRBD2 (5 bases). This CDR3 is built from 13 residues. Germline V CDR1 and CDR2: SGHVT, SQSDAQ. The V end lost 5 bases, the J end lost 3 bases, and 11 bases lay between the germline ends. In DNA form, the CDR3 reads TGTGCCAGCAGCGCCTCCGGGGTCTACGAGCAGTACTTC. As protein: CASSASGVYEQYF. The variable domain in full, completed from reference TRBV7-4 and TRBJ2-7, reads GAGVSQSPRYKVAKRGRDVALRCDSISGHVTLYWYRQTLGQGSEVLTYSQSDAQRDKSGRPSGRFSAERPERSVSTLKIQRTEQGDSAVYLCASSASGVYEQYFGPGTRLTVT.

This chain joins TRBV27 and TRBJ1-3; D remains ambiguous. V lost 6 bases and J lost 1, with 7 bases in between. The CDR3 is 13 amino acids. CDR1 is MNHEY and CDR2 is SMNVEV in the germline V gene (reference sequence). CDR3 region: CASSLYSGNTIYF. The DNA of the CDR3 is TGTGCCAGCAGCCTATATTCTGGAAACACCATATATTTT.

The CDR3 reads CASSLDRVTHEQYF. Here the CDR3 DNA reads TGTGCCAGCAGCTTAGACAGGGTCACCCACGAGCAGTACTTC. The rearrangement links TRBV11-2 to TRBJ2-7, with D maybe TRBD1 (5 bases). V was pared by 0 bases and J by 5 bases, with 11 bases between. Germline V CDR1 and CDR2: SGHAT, FQNNGV. This CDR3 is 14 amino acids long.

This clonotype was observed a handful of times. The chain employs TRBV12-3 or TRBV12-4 and TRBJ2-1; a possible D gene is TRBD2 (5 bases). The CDR3 has 15 amino acids. V lost 7 bases and J lost 3, with 16 bases in between. CDR3 in DNA: TGTGCCAGCATCCCCGAAGGTGGAGGCTACAATGAGCAGTTCTTC. Residues: CASIPEGGGYNEQFF.

This clonotype was detected many times. The V and J genes are TRBV4-1 and TRBJ1-5; D perhaps matches TRBD1 (5 bases). Germline CDR1 MGHRA, CDR2 YSYEKL. V was trimmed by 1 base and J by 6 bases, leaving 10 bases between them. The CDR3 runs 14 residues. The CDR3 coding sequence is TGCGCCAGCAGCCAAGTGCAGGGTAGTCAGCCCCAGCATTTT. This codes for CASSQVQGSQPQHF.

This clonotype was detected a few times. This chain links TRBV7-2 with TRBJ2-1; TRBD1 matches at 9 bases. With V trimmed by 5 bases and J by 10 bases, 6 bases remained unmatched. CDR1 and CDR2 from the germline V gene are SGHTA and FQGNSA. The CDR3 has 13 residues. DNA of the CDR3: TGTGCCAGCAGCCTGGGGACAGGGTTAGAGCAGTTCTTC. Protein: CASSLGTGLEQFF.

The chain employs TRBV7-9 and TRBJ2-7; D is uncertain. The V end lost 4 bases, the J end lost 7 bases, and 17 bases lay between the germline ends. Germline CDR1 is SEHNR and CDR2 is FQNEAQ (reference sequence). The CDR3 extends over 14 amino acids. DNA of the CDR3: TGTGCCAGCAGCTGGACGGAATTACGCTTAGAGCAGTACTTC. This codes for CASSWTELRLEQYF.

The J gene is TRBJ2-5, the V gene TRBV11-2; perhaps D is TRBD1 or TRBD2 (5 bases each). The CDR3 totals 14 residues. Trimming cost V 0 bases and J 4 bases, with 9 bases left between them. CDR1 is SGHAT and CDR2 is FQNNGV in the germline V gene. CDR3 nucleotide sequence: TGTGCCAGCAGCTTAGAGTCCGGGGCAGAGACCCAGTACTTC. Its protein is CASSLESGAETQYF.

The chain combines TRBV7-6 with TRBJ2-2; either TRBD1 or TRBD2 may fit D (5 bases each). Trimming took off 2 bases at V and 3 bases at J, with 19 bases between the two ends. Germline loops: CDR1 SGHVS, CDR2 FNYEAQ. The CDR3 runs 18 residues. The CDR3 reads CASSLRGRTLPDTGELFF. CDR3 DNA sequence: TGTGCCAGCAGCTTACGGGGCAGGACCCTCCCGGACACCGGGGAGCTGTTTTTT.

The chain employs TRBV4-1 and TRBJ2-3, with 14 bases aligning to TRBD2. The CDR3 loop spans 16 amino acids. After removal of 3 bases from V and 7 bases from J, the junction contained 6 bases not matched to a gene. Germline CDR1 reads MGHRA; CDR2 reads YSYEKL. CDR3: CASSQKTSGGAYTQYF. The CDR3 DNA sequence: TGCGCCAGCAGCCAGAAGACTAGCGGGGGGGCATATACGCAGTATTTT.

The sample holds a few counts of this clonotype. This rearrangement joins TRBV30 to TRBJ2-7; the match to TRBD1 covers 8 bases. The germline gives CDR1 GTSNPN, CDR2 SVGIG (reference sequence). The CDR3 has 14 amino acids. The V and J ends lost 2 bases and 3 bases, in that order; junction bases with no gene match: 6. For the CDR3, the DNA is TGTGCCTGGAGTTCACGACAGGGGCGCTACGAGCAGTACTTC. It yields the protein CAWSSRQGRYEQYF.

This clonotype was observed a handful of times. The V call is TRBV27, the J call TRBJ2-2; 8 nucleotides line up with TRBD1. Germline assignment: CDR1 MNHEY and CDR2 SMNVEV (reference sequence). CDR3 length: 13 residues. After removal of 7 bases from V and 5 bases from J, the junction contained 3 bases not matched to a gene. CDR3 coding DNA: TGTGCCAGCACCCAGGGGGCGACCGGGGAGCTGTTTTTT. It encodes CASTQGATGELFF.

The chain recombines TRBV2 with TRBJ2-3, with 7 bases that match TRBD2. The V gene end was trimmed by 3 bases and the J gene end by 1 base; junction bases not matched to a gene: 1. This CDR3 is 14 amino acids long. Germline V CDR1 and CDR2: SNHLY, FYNNEI. DNA for the CDR3: TGTGCCAGCAGTGAGGGGAGGGGCACAGATACGCAGTATTTT. This sequence encodes CASSEGRGTDTQYF.

The V and J genes are TRBV11-3 and TRBJ1-3; no definite D call. This CDR3 has 13 amino acids. The ends were cut back, 4 bases at V and 4 bases at J, with 8 bases in the middle. Germline CDR1 SGHNT, CDR2 YENEEA. The CDR3 nucleotides read TGTGCCAGCAGCTCCATCCCCGGAAACACCATATATTTT. Translation: CASSSIPGNTIYF.

This clonotype has only a few counts. The CDR3 bases are TGTGCTAGTGGTTTGCCTCACTACAGGGGAGGCCAAGAGACCCAGTACTTC. Amino acids: CASGLPHYRGGQETQYF. The rearrangement links TRBV12-5 to TRBJ2-5; D is possibly TRBD1 (7 bases). Germline V CDR1 and CDR2: LGHNT, FRNRAP. The CDR3 extends over 17 amino acids. V gave up 2 bases and J gave up 1 base, with 17 bases separating them.

This clonotype has a handful of counts. This chain uses TRBV6-2 or TRBV6-3 with TRBJ1-2; the match to TRBD1 covers 8 bases. The CDR3 length is 16 residues. Per the germline V gene, CDR1 is MNHEY and CDR2 is SVGEGT. Germline trimming cut 0 bases from V and 7 bases from J; bases unmatched to any gene: 10. The chain's CDR3 is CASSYSSAGGASGYTF. The CDR3 DNA reads as TGTGCCAGCAGTTACTCTTCCGCAGGGGGCGCGTCTGGCTACACCTTC.

The genes are TRBV6-5 and TRBJ2-2; D might be TRBD1 (6 bases). CDR3 size: 15 residues. Trimming removed 0 bases at V and 1 base at J, with 6 bases between. Germline loops: CDR1 MNHEY, CDR2 SVGAGI. The CDR3 spells CASSYSTGNTGELFF. Written as DNA, the CDR3 is TGTGCCAGCAGTTACTCGACAGGGAACACCGGGGAGCTGTTTTTT.

At least ten counts were recorded for this clonotype. The V gene is TRBV7-2, the J gene TRBJ2-1; 8 bases match TRBD2. V dropped 5 bases and J dropped 2; count of bases not matched to a gene: 8. Germline CDR1 SGHTA, CDR2 FQGNSA. This CDR3 contains 16 residues. The CDR3 here is CASSEFGTRPYNEQFF. The CDR3 DNA sequence: TGTGCCAGCAGCGAGTTTGGGACTAGGCCCTACAATGAGCAGTTCTTC.

In its sample, this clonotype was seen a few times. Since no conserved phenylalanine or tryptophan closes the CDR3, a read error is the likely cause. The limits of the CDR3 on the DNA are not certain, so only TCRdb's listed CDR3 is given. The V gene is TRBV12-3 or TRBV12-4, the J gene TRBJ1-4; TRBD1 is the table's D call and was not checked against the DNA. The CDR3 comprises 11 residues, both ends counted. The chain's CDR3 is CASSPGTGVFL.

This chain joins TRBV14 and TRBJ2-3; D may correspond to TRBD1 or TRBD2 (6 bases each). Per the germline V gene, CDR1 is SGHDN and CDR2 is FVKESK. This CDR3 region has 14 residues. Trimming took 0 bases from V and 6 from J, leaving 10 bases between them. In DNA form, the CDR3 reads TGTGCCAGCAGCCAAGAACGGGGGCTTGATACGCAGTATTTT. Translating it yields CASSQERGLDTQYF.

The rearrangement links TRBV4-1 to TRBJ2-1; the D gene is possibly TRBD1 (6 bases). The V gene lost 0 bases and the J gene lost 6 bases, with 12 bases spanning the gap. The germline V gene encodes CDR1 MGHRA and CDR2 YSYEKL. The CDR3 loop spans 15 amino acids. The CDR3 loop reads CASSQETGFINEQFF. The CDR3 DNA follows: TGCGCCAGCAGCCAAGAAACAGGGTTTATCAATGAGCAGTTCTTC.

A few counts support this clonotype. The V gene is TRBV7-2, the J gene TRBJ1-2; D might be TRBD1 (6 bases). This CDR3 contains 15 residues. V lost 2 bases and J 5 bases, leaving 15 bases between the germline ends. In germline, CDR1 is SGHTA, CDR2 FQGNSA. In DNA form, the CDR3 reads TGTGCCAGCAGCTTAAGATCGGACAGCCTGTATGGCTACACCTTC. This translates into CASSLRSDSLYGYTF.

The chain combines TRBV7-7 with TRBJ1-1, with D possibly TRBD1 on 5 matching bases. The CDR3 has 13 amino acids. V lost 5 bases and J lost 5, with 12 bases in between. Germline values: CDR1 SSHAT, CDR2 FNYEAQ (reference sequence). In DNA, the CDR3 is TGTGCCAGCAGCCTAGGGGACTCTACTGAAGCTTTCTTT. Translating it yields CASSLGDSTEAFF.

The rearrangement joins TRBV7-8 to TRBJ2-5; D is unresolved. V shed 1 base and J shed 5 bases, with 20 bases lying between them. The CDR3 is 17 amino acids. CDR1 and CDR2 (germline): SGHVS, FQNEAQ. The CDR3 bases are TGTGCCAGCAGCTTAGAATCTTGGGGTACGGCCGGGGAGACCCAGTACTTC. Translating it yields CASSLESWGTAGETQYF.

Regarding this clonotype: One end of the junction varies from germline; a read error may be responsible. The chain employs TRBV6-2 or TRBV6-3 and TRBJ2-3; TRBD2 matches at 8 bases. Per germline, CDR1 MNHEY and CDR2 SVGEGT. This CDR3 comprises 20 residues. The CDR3 reads CASSTNKAGARTPSTNTQYF. In nucleotides, the CDR3 is TGTGCCAGTTCAACAAACAAAGCGGGGGCCCGGACACCTAGCACAAATACGCAGTATTTT.

V is TRBV19 and J is TRBJ2-2; the match to TRBD2 covers 12 bases. The CDR3 loop spans 16 amino acids. Germline values: CDR1 LNHDA, CDR2 SQIVND (reference sequence). J gave up 2 bases and V 6 bases, and 4 bases lay outside the gene matches. CDR3 sequence: CASSRTSGANTGELFF. The CDR3 DNA is TGTGCCAGTAGCCGGACTAGCGGGGCTAACACCGGGGAGCTGTTTTTT.

The genes are TRBV20-1 and TRBJ2-7; 12 positions match TRBD1. V lost 6 bases and J lost 4; bases outside the gene matches: 10. This CDR3 region has 15 residues. Germline V gene data show CDR1 as DFQATT and CDR2 as SNEGSKA (reference sequence). In DNA, the CDR3 is TGCAGTGCCATAGCCGGGACAGGGGGCGGGTACGAGCAGTACTTC. Translated, it gives CSAIAGTGGGYEQYF.

The table lists this clonotype with a few counts. The rearrangement uses TRBV7-9 and TRBJ1-4; D not certain. Trimming left V 4 bases short and J 7 bases short, with 25 bases between. CDR1 and CDR2 (germline): SEHNR, FQNEAQ (reference sequence). The CDR3 runs to 18 residues. The DNA for the CDR3 is TGTGCCAGCAGCTCACCCCGTAAATCGGGGAAGGAAAGTGAAAAACTGTTTTTT. It translates to CASSSPRKSGKESEKLFF.